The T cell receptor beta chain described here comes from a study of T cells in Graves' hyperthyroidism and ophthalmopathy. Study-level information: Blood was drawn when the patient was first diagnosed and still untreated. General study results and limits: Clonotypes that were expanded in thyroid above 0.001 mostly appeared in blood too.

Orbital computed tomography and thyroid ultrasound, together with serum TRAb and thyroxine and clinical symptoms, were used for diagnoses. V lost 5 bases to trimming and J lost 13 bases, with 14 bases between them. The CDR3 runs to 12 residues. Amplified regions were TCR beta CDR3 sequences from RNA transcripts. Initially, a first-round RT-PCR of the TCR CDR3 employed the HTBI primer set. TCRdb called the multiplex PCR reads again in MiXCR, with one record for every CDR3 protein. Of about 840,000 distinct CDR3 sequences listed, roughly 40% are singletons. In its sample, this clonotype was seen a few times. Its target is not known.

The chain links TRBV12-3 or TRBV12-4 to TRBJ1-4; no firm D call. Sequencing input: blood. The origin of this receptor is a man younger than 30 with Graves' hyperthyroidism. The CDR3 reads CASSTSRAVLFF. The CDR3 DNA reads TGTGCCAGCAGTACCAGCCGGGCGGTACTGTTTTTT.